Below, one T cell receptor beta chain is given with its context. The antigen is unknown. The CDR3 sequence is 16 residues long. Germline loops: CDR1 SGHVS, CDR2 FQNEAQ. The data derive from a study of CXCR3-negative and CXCR3-positive naive CD8 T cells. The TRB libraries of cDNA were built by UMI-labeled 5' RACE. With the 5' RACE reads reprocessed, TCRdb shows one record per CDR3 protein and no DNA. This sample carries tens of thousands of distinct CDR3 sequences, with 0.85% to 1.4% going to the ten biggest clones. Every CD8+ T cell subset underwent triplicate sorting at some 300,000 cells apiece. The naive CD8+ gate required CD45RO-CCR7+CD27+CD95- phenotype. General study points: Relative to CXCR3-negative naive cells, CXCR3-positive naive cells had more hydrophobic TRB CDR3s. Fresh PBMCs went into most assays, and CXCR3 expression partly declined after cryopreservation.

This chain uses TRBV7-8 with TRBJ2-2; the D gene TCRdb calls, TRBD2, cannot be checked with no DNA. The TCR sequence derives from a human donor in good health. Some clones in this sample may be carry-over from other donors' samples. The specimen was naive CXCR3- CD8+ T cells from blood. Subset here: CD45RO-CCR7+CD27+CD95- naive CD8+ T cells lacking CXCR3 (TNR3-). The CDR3 protein is CASSSVGSGLLGELFF. The whole variable domain, remainder taken from reference TRBV7-8 and TRBJ2-2, is GAGVSQSPRYKVAKRGQDVALRCDPISGHVSLFWYQQALGQGPEFLTYFQNEAQLDKSGLPSDRFFAERPEGSVSTLKIQRTQQEDSAVYLCASSSVGSGLLGELFFGEGSRLTVL.